A single sample gave rise to the 4 T cell receptor beta chains below, sequenced in a study of CD8 T cells in ankylosing spondylitis. TCRdb analysed the 5' RACE reads with MiXCR anew, one entry per CDR3 protein. In the table there are around 250,000 distinct CDR3 sequences, roughly 32% of which are singletons. Sequenced material: blood, either unsorted or a sorted T cell fraction (not recorded which). Receptor source: a male donor with ankylosing spondylitis or in good health (not recorded which).

This rearrangement joins TRBV29-1 to TRBJ2-1, with 8 bases lining up with TRBD1. V dropped 1 base and J dropped 0; count of bases not matched to a gene: 2. The CDR3 is made up of 15 amino acids. Germline assignment: CDR1 SQVTM and CDR2 ANQGSEA. CDR3 protein: CSVEGQGNSYNEQFF. In DNA, the CDR3 is TGCAGCGTTGAAGGACAGGGGAACTCCTACAATGAGCAGTTCTTC.

CDR3 region: CASRRTGGYEQYF. Written as DNA, the CDR3 is TGTGCCAGCAGAAGGACAGGGGGCTACGAGCAGTACTTC. This chain connects TRBV25-1 to TRBJ2-7; 10 bases are shared with TRBD1. This CDR3 contains 13 residues. The germline V gene encodes CDR1 MGHDK and CDR2 SYGVNS. The J segment lost 3 bases and the V segment lost 6 bases, leaving 2 bases of the junction unmatched.

This clonotype was recorded a few times. The V and J genes are TRBV7-6 and TRBJ2-7; 9 bases align to TRBD2. This CDR3 is built from 16 residues. Germline V lookup: CDR1 SGHVS, CDR2 FNYEAQ. Losses at the gene ends were 1 base for V and 4 bases for J; bases not matched to a gene: 8. CDR3 in DNA: TGTGCCAGCAGCTTAGAGGCAAGCGGGGGGCTTTACGAGCAGTACTTC. Translation gives CASSLEASGGLYEQYF.

This chain connects TRBV5-5 to TRBJ2-5; D gene ambiguous. CDR1 and CDR2 from the germline V gene are SGHKS and YYEKEE (reference sequence). The length of the CDR3 is 14 residues. The V gene lost 5 bases and the J gene lost 3 bases, with 14 bases spanning the gap. The CDR3 DNA is TGTGCCAGCAGACTTGTTCCAGTAGAAGAGACCCAGTACTTC. Translating it yields CASRLVPVEETQYF.